The TCR beta chain under discussion was sequenced for a study of response to subunit inactivated influenza vaccine. Regarding the study as a whole: After each seasonal influenza vaccination, few new T cells are recruited, the authors suggested.

This clonotype was picked up a small number of times. The antigen remains unidentified. Germline V gene lookup returns CDR1 SGHRS and CDR2 YFSETQ. Losses at the gene ends were 5 bases for V and 7 bases for J; bases not matched to a gene: 11. This CDR3 region has 14 residues. Via MiXCR, TCRdb re-called the RT-PCR reads, giving one row per CDR3 protein. In the table there are roughly 180,000 distinct CDR3 sequences, around 9% of which are singletons. The material sequenced was non-naive T cells sorted from PBMCs, taken on the day of vaccination. This receptor was obtained from a man aged 45 to 65 who received an inactivated influenza vaccine. V is TRBV5-1 and J is TRBJ2-7; 8 positions agree with TRBD1. In DNA, the CDR3 is TGCGCCAGCAGGGTCTCAGGGGGCGCCGGGGAGCAGTACTTC. Translated, it gives CASRVSGGAGEQYF.